The 21 T cell receptor beta chains in this list originate from one sample, sequenced in a study of T cells in localized non-small cell lung cancer. The assay was immunoSEQ multiplex PCR, and TCRdb's table has in-frame clones only and misses some. The table has around 9,200 clones, around nine tenths seen once. Sequences were derived from peripheral blood, sampled before any cancer treatment. The receptors derive from a female donor at least 60 years old with stage II squamous cell lung carcinoma.

The chain uses TRBV5-8 and TRBJ2-4; no clear D gene. CDR3 size: 10 residues. Germline loops: CDR1 SGHTS, CDR2 YDEGEE. Trimming stripped 5 bases from V and 7 bases from J, with 4 bases between. The CDR3 loop is CASRRNIQYF. CDR3 nucleotide sequence: TGTGCCAGCAGGAGGAACATTCAGTACTTC.

The chain carries TRBV6-5 and TRBJ1-1; D is unclear. The CDR3 extends over 13 amino acids. Germline lookup yields CDR1 MNHEY and CDR2 SVGAGI. Between the trimmed V and J ends, which lost 8 bases and 0 bases, there was a span of 10 bases. The DNA of the CDR3 is TGTGCCAGCGGAACCGCCGTGAACACTGAAGCTTTCTTT. This translates into CASGTAVNTEAFF.

This CDR3 is CASSHEARETAKIV. CDR3 coding DNA: TGTGCCAGCTCACACGAGGCCCGTGAGACAGCCAAGATAGTC. V is TRBV18 and J is TRBJ2-7, with a tentative D call TRBD1 (5 bases). Per the germline V gene, CDR1 is KGHSH and CDR2 is LQKENI. The CDR3 contains 14 residues.

This clone was seen just once. The gene calls are TRBV6-5 and TRBJ2-6, with D maybe TRBD2 (7 bases). The V end was cut by 2 bases, the J end by 6 bases, with 14 bases between. Germline CDR1 is MNHEY and CDR2 is SVGAGI. This CDR3 is built from 16 residues. CDR3 protein: CASSYRGGGLANVLTF. The CDR3 coding sequence is TGTGCCAGCAGTTACCGGGGCGGGGGCTTGGCCAACGTCCTGACTTTC.

The chain links TRBV6-6 to TRBJ2-7; either TRBD1 or TRBD2 may fit D (5 bases each). Germline lookup yields CDR1 MNHNY and CDR2 SVGAGI (reference sequence). Trimming took 2 bases from V and 6 from J, leaving 5 bases between them. The CDR3 has 11 residues. For the CDR3, the DNA is TGTGCCAGCAGTTACGGGACCGAGCAGTACGTC. This gives the protein CASSYGTEQYV.

V and J are TRBV27 and TRBJ2-1, with 9 bases fitting TRBD2. V lost 3 bases and J lost 13; bases outside the gene matches: 13. Germline CDR1 and CDR2: MNHEY and SMNVEV (reference sequence). CDR3 length equals 15 residues. The CDR3, as DNA: TGTGCCAGCAGTTTCACCGGGACTAGCTCGGGCCGACAGTTCTTC. Protein: CASSFTGTSSGRQFF.

The rearrangement links TRBV9 to TRBJ1-2; TRBD1 agrees at 12 bases. CDR3 size: 17 residues. Germline V lookup: CDR1 SGDLS, CDR2 YYNGEE. V gave up 2 bases and J gave up 7 bases; unmatched junction bases: 12. CDR3 amino acids: CASSVGTGGLISSGYTF. CDR3 nucleotides: TGTGCCAGCAGCGTTGGGACAGGGGGCTTGATATCTAGTGGCTACACCTTC.

There are a few counts of this clone. The V call is TRBV13, the J call TRBJ1-6; 11 nucleotides agree with TRBD1. Per germline, CDR1 PRHDT and CDR2 FYEKMQ (reference sequence). J was trimmed by 9 bases and V by 5 bases; bases with no gene match: 9. This CDR3 region has 16 residues. CDR3 loop: CASSTRGGTGGSPLHF. CDR3 DNA sequence: TGTGCCAGCAGCACACGGGGCGGGACAGGGGGTTCACCCCTCCACTTT.

This clone was recorded only once. The chain employs TRBV11-3 and TRBJ1-1; 8 bases match TRBD1. The CDR3 runs 16 residues. Trimming took 0 bases from V and 1 from J; bases not matched to a gene: 4. From germline, CDR1 is SGHNT and CDR2 YENEEA. The CDR3 protein is CASSLEGGTGNTEAFF. The CDR3 nucleotides read TGTGCCAGCAGCTTAGAAGGGGGGACAGGGAACACTGAAGCTTTCTTT.

The chain couples TRBV29-1 to TRBJ1-1; 9 bases align to TRBD1. Germline CDR1 is SQVTM and CDR2 is ANQGSEA. This CDR3 region has 14 residues. Trimming took 3 bases from V and 5 from J; bases not matched to a gene: 7. CDR3 loop: CSVEGGQGGTEAFF. The CDR3 region has the DNA TGCAGCGTTGAGGGGGGACAGGGTGGGACTGAAGCTTTCTTT.

The rearrangement joins TRBV28 to TRBJ2-3; D uncertain. Trimming took off 4 bases at V and 5 bases at J, with 10 bases between the two ends. The CDR3 is 13 residues long. CDR1 and CDR2 (germline): MDHEN, SYDVKM. CDR3 nucleotides: TGTGCCAGCAGTTCCGGGCAGGTAGATACGCAGTATTTT. This encodes CASSSGQVDTQYF.

The chain couples TRBV19 to TRBJ2-3, with D maybe TRBD1 (5 bases). Germline CDR1 reads LNHDA; CDR2 reads SQIVND (reference sequence). The CDR3 runs to 12 residues. Trimming left V 8 bases short and J 6 bases short, with 12 bases between. The CDR3 region is CASSTQADTQYF. The CDR3 bases are TGTGCCAGTTCGACACAGGCCGATACGCAGTATTTT.

The CDR3 sequence: CASSPSGGNTEAFF. Written as DNA, the CDR3 is TGTGCCAGCAGCCCCTCGGGAGGTAACACTGAAGCTTTCTTT. The chain joins TRBV5-4 to TRBJ1-1; D is uncertain. The CDR3 spans 14 residues. Trimming cost V 4 bases and J 2 bases, with 12 bases left between them. The germline gives CDR1 SGHNT, CDR2 YYREEE (reference sequence).

The V gene is TRBV4-1, the J gene TRBJ2-4; 10 bases map to TRBD2. The germline gives CDR1 MGHRA, CDR2 YSYEKL. The CDR3 spans 18 residues. Trimming removed 4 bases from V and 0 bases from J; junction bases left unmatched: 9. As DNA, the CDR3 is TGCGCCAGCAGCCGGAGCGGGGGGGCCGTAGGAGCCAAAAACATTCAGTACTTC. Translation gives CASSRSGGAVGAKNIQYF.

This clone turned up a few times. The CDR3 here is CASSLISGGRREQFF. The CDR3 region has the DNA TGCGCCAGCAGCTTGATTAGCGGGGGGAGAAGGGAGCAGTTCTTC. The chain is built from TRBV5-1 and TRBJ2-1, with 10 bases fitting TRBD2. The ends lost 1 base at V and 10 bases at J; junction bases unmatched: 8. CDR1 is SGHRS, CDR2 YFSETQ, per germline. CDR3 length: 15 residues.

This clone was seen once. V gene TRBV6-4 combines with J gene TRBJ1-5; D is unclear. CDR1 MRHNA and CDR2 SNTAGT come from the germline V gene. The V gene lost 3 bases and the J gene lost 3 bases, with 6 bases spanning the gap. The CDR3 sequence is 13 residues long. For the CDR3, the DNA is TGTGCCAGCAGTGAAAACGACAATCAGCCCCAGCATTTT. Translating it yields CASSENDNQPQHF.

The CDR3: CASSLDGTGLYGYTF. CDR3 bases: TGTGCCAGCAGCTTAGACGGGACAGGGCTCTATGGCTACACCTTC. This chain uses TRBV11-2 with TRBJ1-2; 9 positions match TRBD1. Per germline, CDR1 SGHAT and CDR2 FQNNGV. Losses at the gene ends were 0 bases for V and 4 bases for J; bases not matched to a gene: 3. The CDR3 is 15 residues long.

CDR3 region: CATSSLTLVELFF. CDR3 nucleotides: TGTGCCACCAGCAGCCTCACACTCGTAGAGCTGTTTTTT. The genes are TRBV15 and TRBJ2-2; no definite D call. The germline V gene encodes CDR1 LNHNV and CDR2 YYDKDF (reference sequence). Trimming cost V 3 bases and J 11 bases, with 13 bases left between them. The CDR3 is 13 amino acids.

For the CDR3, the DNA is TGTGCCAGCAGCCTTCCAGGGGTAGGTCAGCCCCAGCATTTT. It encodes CASSLPGVGQPQHF. The chain joins TRBV28 to TRBJ1-5, with D perhaps TRBD1 (6 bases). V was cut by 6 bases and J by 6 bases, with 15 bases left in between. Germline CDR1 MDHEN, CDR2 SYDVKM. The CDR3 runs to 14 residues.

This chain links TRBV29-1 with TRBJ1-5; the D gene is possibly TRBD1 (5 bases). The germline V gene has CDR1 SQVTM and CDR2 ANQGSEA. The ends were cut back, 5 bases at V and 3 bases at J, with 11 bases in the middle. This CDR3 has 13 residues. This chain's CDR3 is CSVSPGPNQPQHF. CDR3 nucleotide sequence: TGCAGCGTTTCGCCGGGGCCCAATCAGCCCCAGCATTTT.

The V gene is TRBV5-1, the J gene TRBJ1-4; TRBD1 might be the D (6 bases). The CDR3 length is 15 residues. Trimming shortened V by 0 bases and J by 5 bases, and 11 bases separated the two germline ends. Germline CDR1 SGHRS, CDR2 YFSETQ. CDR3 DNA: TGCGCCAGCAGCTTGGCTGGGGGCTCGAATGAAAAACTGTTTTTT. Residues: CASSLAGGSNEKLFF.